This TCR beta chain was sequenced in a study of T cell responses to AZD1222 COVID-19 vaccine. With 2 bases removed from V and 5 bases from J, the gap between germline ends came to 16 bases. The CDR3 loop spans 16 amino acids. Germline CDR1 is SEHNR and CDR2 is FQNEAQ (reference sequence). Profiled with immunoSEQ multiplex PCR; TCRdb holds only in-frame clones, not every one. This table holds around 150,000 clones, roughly nine tenths found once. The sequencing here drew on peripheral blood, taken 28 days after the second AZD1222 dose. This clonotype was obtained from an adult who received the AZD1222 COVID-19 vaccine. J is TRBJ2-1 and V is TRBV7-9, with a possible D match to TRBD1 (6 bases). The CDR3 region is CASSLLRSGEDNEQFF. The CDR3 nucleotides read TGTGCCAGCAGCTTACTAAGGTCAGGGGAAGACAATGAGCAGTTCTTC.